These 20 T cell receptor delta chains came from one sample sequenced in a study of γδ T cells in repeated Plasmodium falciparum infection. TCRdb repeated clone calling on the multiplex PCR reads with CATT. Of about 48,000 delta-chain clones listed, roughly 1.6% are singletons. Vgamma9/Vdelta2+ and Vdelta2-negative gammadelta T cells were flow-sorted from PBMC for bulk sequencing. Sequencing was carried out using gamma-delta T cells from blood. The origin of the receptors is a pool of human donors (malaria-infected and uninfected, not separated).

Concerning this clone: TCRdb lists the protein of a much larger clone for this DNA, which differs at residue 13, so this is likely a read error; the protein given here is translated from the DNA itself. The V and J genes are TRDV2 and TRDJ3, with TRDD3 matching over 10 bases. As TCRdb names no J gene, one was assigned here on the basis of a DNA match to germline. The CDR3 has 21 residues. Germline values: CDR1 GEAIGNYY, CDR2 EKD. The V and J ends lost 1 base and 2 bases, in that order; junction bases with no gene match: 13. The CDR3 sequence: CACDTALLIGGYTWDTRQMFF. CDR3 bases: TGTGCCTGTGACACGGCCCTGTTGATTGGGGGATACACCTGGGACACCCGACAGATGTTTTTC.

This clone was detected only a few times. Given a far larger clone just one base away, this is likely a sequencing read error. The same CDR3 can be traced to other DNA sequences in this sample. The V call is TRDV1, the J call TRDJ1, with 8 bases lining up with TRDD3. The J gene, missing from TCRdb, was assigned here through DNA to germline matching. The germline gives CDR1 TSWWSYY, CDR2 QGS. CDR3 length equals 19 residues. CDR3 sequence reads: CALGEHAVLGGTYTDKLIF. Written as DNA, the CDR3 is TGTGCTCTCGGGGAACATGCCGTACTGGGGGGGACGTACACCGATAAACTCATCTTT.

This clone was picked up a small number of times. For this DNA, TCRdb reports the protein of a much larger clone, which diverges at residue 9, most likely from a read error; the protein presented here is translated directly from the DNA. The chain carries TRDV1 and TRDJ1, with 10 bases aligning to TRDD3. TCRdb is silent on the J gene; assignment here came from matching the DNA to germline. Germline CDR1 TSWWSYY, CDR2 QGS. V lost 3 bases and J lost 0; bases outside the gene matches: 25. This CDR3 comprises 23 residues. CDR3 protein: CALGDLPSHLGDIAHAYTDKLIF. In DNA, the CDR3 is TGTGCTCTTGGGGATCTCCCTTCCCACCTGGGGGATATAGCCCATGCGTACACCGATAAACTCATCTTT.

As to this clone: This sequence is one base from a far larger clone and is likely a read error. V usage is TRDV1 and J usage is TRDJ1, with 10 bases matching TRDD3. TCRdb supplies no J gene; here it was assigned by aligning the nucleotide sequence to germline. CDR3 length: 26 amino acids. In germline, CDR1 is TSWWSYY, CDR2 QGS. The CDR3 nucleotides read TGTGCTCTTGGGGAATCCCCCCAAGAGGTGACCTTACGGGTTTACTGGGGGATTCAGTACACCGATAGACTCATCTTT. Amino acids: CALGESPQEVTLRVYWGIQYTDRLIF.

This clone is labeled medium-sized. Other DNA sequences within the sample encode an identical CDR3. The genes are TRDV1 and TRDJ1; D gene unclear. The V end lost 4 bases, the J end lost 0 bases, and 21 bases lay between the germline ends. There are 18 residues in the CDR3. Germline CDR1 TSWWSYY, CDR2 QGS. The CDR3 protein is CALGVHRAQVEYTDKLIF. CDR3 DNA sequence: TGTGCTCTTGGGGTCCATCGAGCCCAGGTCGAGTACACCGATAAACTCATCTTT.

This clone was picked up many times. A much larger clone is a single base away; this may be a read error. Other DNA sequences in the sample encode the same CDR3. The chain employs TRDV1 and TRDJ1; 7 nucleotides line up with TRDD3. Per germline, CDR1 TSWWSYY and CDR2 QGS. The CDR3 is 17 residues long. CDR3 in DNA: TGTGCTCTTGGGGAACTAGCCGCTCTACCTCCCGGGGATAAACTAATCTTT. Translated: CALGELAALPPGDKLIF.

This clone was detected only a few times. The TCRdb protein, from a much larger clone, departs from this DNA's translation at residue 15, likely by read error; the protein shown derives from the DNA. The CDR3 DNA sequence: TGTGCTCTTGGGGAACTTCGGACCGGACTGTACACCGATAAACGCATCTTT. Translating gives CALGELRTGLYTDKRIF. A V gene of TRDV1 was called, but no J gene was assigned; the tabulated D call, TRDD3, remains unverified against the DNA. CDR3 size: 17 residues. CDR1 is TSWWSYY, CDR2 QGS, per germline.

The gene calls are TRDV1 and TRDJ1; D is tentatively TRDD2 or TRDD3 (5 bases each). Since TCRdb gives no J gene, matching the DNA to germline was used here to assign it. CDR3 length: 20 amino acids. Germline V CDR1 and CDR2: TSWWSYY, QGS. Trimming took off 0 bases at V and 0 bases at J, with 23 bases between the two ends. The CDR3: CALGELRAYPGNLYTDKLIF. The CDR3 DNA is TGTGCTCTTGGGGAACTCAGGGCCTACCCGGGGAACTTGTACACCGATAAACTCATCTTT.

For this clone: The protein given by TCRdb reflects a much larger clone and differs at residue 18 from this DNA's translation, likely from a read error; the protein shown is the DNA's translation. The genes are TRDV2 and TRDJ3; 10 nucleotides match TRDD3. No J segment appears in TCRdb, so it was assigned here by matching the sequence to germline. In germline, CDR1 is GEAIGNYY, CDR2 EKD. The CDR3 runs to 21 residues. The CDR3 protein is CACDSSCTGGLVSWDTRKMFF. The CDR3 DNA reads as TGTGCCTGTGACTCGTCCTGTACTGGGGGATTGGTCTCCTGGGACACCCGAAAGATGTTTTTC.

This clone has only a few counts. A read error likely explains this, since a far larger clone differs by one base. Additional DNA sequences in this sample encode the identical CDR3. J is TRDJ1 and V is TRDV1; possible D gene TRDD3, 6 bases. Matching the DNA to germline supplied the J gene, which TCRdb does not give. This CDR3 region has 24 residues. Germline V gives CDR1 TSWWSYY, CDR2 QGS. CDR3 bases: TGTGCCCTTGGGGAACGCTCCCACGTCAGGGGTGGGCTGGGGCAATTTCCCTACACCGATAAACTCATCTTT. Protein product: CALGERSHVRGGLGQFPYTDKLIF.

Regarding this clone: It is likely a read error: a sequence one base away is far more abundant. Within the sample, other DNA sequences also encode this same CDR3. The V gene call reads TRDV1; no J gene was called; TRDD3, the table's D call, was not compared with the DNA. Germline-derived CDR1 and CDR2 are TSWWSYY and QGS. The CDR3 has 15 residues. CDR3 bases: TGTGCTCTTGGGGAGACTCCTCACAGGAGGGATCACCTCATCTTT. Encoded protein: CALGETPHRRDHLIF.

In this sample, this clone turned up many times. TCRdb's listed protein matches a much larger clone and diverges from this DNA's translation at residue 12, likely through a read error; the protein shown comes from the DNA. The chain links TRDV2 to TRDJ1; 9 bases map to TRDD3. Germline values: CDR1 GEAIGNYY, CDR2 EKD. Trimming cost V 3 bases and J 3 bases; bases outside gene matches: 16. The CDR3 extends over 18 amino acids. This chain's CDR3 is CACDFLGGGYRRADKLIF. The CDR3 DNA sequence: TGTGCCTGTGACTTCCTAGGGGGGGGATACAGGCGCGCCGATAAACTCATCTTT.

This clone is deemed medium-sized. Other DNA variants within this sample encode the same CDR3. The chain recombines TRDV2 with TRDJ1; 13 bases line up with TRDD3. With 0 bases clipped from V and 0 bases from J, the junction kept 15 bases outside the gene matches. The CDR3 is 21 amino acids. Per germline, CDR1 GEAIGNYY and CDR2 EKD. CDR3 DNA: TGTGCCTGTGACACCCTCGTACTGGGGGATACGAATTCGGACCACACCGATAAACTCATCTTT. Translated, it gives CACDTLVLGDTNSDHTDKLIF.

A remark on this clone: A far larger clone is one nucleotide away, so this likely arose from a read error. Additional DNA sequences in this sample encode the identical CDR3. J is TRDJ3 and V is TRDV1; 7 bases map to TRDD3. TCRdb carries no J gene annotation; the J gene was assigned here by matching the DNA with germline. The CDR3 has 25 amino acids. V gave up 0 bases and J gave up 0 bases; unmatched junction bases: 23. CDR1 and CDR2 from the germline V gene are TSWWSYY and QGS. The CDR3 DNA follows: TGTGCTCTTGGGGAACTGCCCCTAGGGTTCACCTCTACTGGGGCGAGCTCCTGGGACACCCGACAGATGTTTTTC. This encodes CALGELPLGFTSTGASSWDTRQMFF.

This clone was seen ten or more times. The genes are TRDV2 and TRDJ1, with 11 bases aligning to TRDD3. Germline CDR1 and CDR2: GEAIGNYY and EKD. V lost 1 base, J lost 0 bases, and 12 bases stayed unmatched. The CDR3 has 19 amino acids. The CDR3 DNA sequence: TGTGCCTGTGACACGCTGGGGGATACTGGGAGCGGGTACACCGATAAACTCATCTTT. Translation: CACDTLGDTGSGYTDKLIF.

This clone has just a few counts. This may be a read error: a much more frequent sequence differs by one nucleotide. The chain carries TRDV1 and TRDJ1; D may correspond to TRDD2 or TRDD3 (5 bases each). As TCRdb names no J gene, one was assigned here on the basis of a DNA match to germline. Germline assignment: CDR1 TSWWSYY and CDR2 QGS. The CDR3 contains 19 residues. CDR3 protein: CALGELEPYADRGTDRLIF. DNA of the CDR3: TGTGCTCTTGGGGAACTGGAACCCTACGCGGATAGGGGCACCGATAGACTCATCTTT.

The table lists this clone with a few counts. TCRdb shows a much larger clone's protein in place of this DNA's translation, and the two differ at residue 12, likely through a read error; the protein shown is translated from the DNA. The CDR3 here is CALGDRDLPRLPLLTDKLIF. The CDR3 region has the DNA TGTGCTCTTGGGGACCGTGACCTTCCCCGTCTACCTTTACTCACCGATAAACTCATCTTT. The chain carries TRDV1 and TRDJ1, with a tentative D call TRDD2 (6 bases). TCRdb records no J gene; here it was assigned by comparing the DNA to germline. This CDR3 has 20 residues. V lost 3 bases to trimming and J lost 1 base, with 27 bases between them. The germline V gene has CDR1 TSWWSYY and CDR2 QGS.

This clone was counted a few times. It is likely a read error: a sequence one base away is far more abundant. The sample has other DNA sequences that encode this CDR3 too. The CDR3 is CALGELVGIGRKQADKLIF. As DNA, the CDR3 is TGTGCCCTTGGGGAACTAGTTGGTATTGGGCGGAAACAAGCCGATAAACTCATCTTT. The chain has TRDV1 and TRDJ1; TRDD3 is a possible D gene (5 bases). The CDR3 has 19 amino acids. Germline V gives CDR1 TSWWSYY, CDR2 QGS.

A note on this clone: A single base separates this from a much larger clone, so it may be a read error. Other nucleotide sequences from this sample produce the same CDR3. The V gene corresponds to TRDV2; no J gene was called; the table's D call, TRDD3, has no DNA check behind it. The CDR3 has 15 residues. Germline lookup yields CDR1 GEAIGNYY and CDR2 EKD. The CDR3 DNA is TGTGCCTGTGACACCGTAGGGGGTCATCTCGATAAGCTCATCTTT. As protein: CACDTVGGHLDKLIF.

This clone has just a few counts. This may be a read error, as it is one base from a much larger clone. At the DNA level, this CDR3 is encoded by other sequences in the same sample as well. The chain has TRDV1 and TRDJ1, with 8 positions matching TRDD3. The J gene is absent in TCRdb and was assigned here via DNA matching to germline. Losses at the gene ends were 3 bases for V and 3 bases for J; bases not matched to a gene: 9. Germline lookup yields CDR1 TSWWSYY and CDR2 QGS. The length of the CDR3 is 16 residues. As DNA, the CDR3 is TGTGCTCTTGGGGAGGGCATGCGGGGATACCCCGATAAACTCATCTTT. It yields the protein CALGEGMRGYPDKLIF.